One T cell receptor beta chain is described in this entry. The read halts 3 residues ahead of the CDR3 end, with the missing end drawn from the germline J gene. The junction had 8 bases not matched to a gene; V was cut back by 3 bases and J by 7 bases. The CDR3 has 15 amino acids. Germline CDR1 MNHNS, CDR2 SASEGT. The record originates from a study of T cells in women clearing cervical HPV infection. Assay: immunoSEQ multiplex PCR; the TCRdb copy retains only in-frame clones and omits some. The sample's table shows fewer than 35,000 clones. Input material: blood buffy coat. The TCR comes from a woman aged 18-69 years with a cervical HPV16 infection that either progressed to CIN3+ or cleared (not recorded which). This chain uses TRBV6-1 with TRBJ2-2; 7 bases agree with TRBD1. The sequenced CDR3 bases are TGTGCCAGCAGTGATGAACAGGGGATTAACGGGGAG. Its translation is CASSDEQGINGE. The entire CDR3 reads CASSDEQGINGELFF.